This note documents a single TCR beta chain sequence. Its cognate antigen has yet to be identified. No base-level quality is on record; no much larger clone is a single base apart. The sample comes from a study of blood T cells in healthy people across ages (dated by TCRdb to about 2015). General notes on the study: In model experiments, template switching captured about one uniquely barcoded TCR beta cDNA molecule for every two T cells. To track age-related changes in TCR beta repertoire diversity, the study relied on deep sequencing normalized with unique cDNA molecular identifiers. Four age groups were formed from the donors: young (average 16 years), middle-aged (approximately 39), aged (about 62) and long-lived (about 75). To avoid experimental bias, donors of different ages were distributed randomly across sequencing lanes. For two donors (one aged 18 to 30 and one aged 80 or older), the study analyzed two additional independent replicas of 1 million unique cDNA reads from the same blood draw.

Systemically healthy Caucasian individuals from Russia, 35 to 50 in total and aged about 6 to 90 years, were included as donors. Each donor gave about 11 milliliters of peripheral blood, drawn into EDTA-treated Vacutainer tubes. Ficoll-Paque density-gradient centrifugation was used to isolate PBMCs, with at least 6 million obtained per sample. Trizol reagent was used to extract total RNA from the PBMCs, yielding at least 5 micrograms per sample. For every donor, an aliquot of PBMCs went through flow cytometry to measure the percentages of naive CD45RAhigh/CD27high T cells. CDR3 length: 17 amino acids, cysteine to phenylalanine. Left in the record is the CDR3 DNA by itself, 51 bases read in frame from the first base. V ends up 5 bases short and J 7 bases short, with an unmatched junction base count of 10. According to the germline V gene, CDR1 reads KGHDR and CDR2 reads SFDVKD. Libraries were built with 5' RACE. Reads for this sample came from an Illumina HiSeq 2500. A second PCR of roughly 7 to 12 cycles was run with a J-beta primer mix and a sample-barcoded 5' primer. A unique molecular identifier was introduced onto each TCR beta cDNA molecule by a template-switch 5' adaptor carrying 12 random nucleotides. Each sample yielded at least 2.5 million CDR3-containing paired-end reads. First-strand cDNA was synthesized from all RNA with the Mint cDNA synthesis kit, primed by a TRBC-specific oligonucleotide. After uracil-DNA glycosylase treatment, a first 18-cycle PCR used universal primers M1SS and BC2_uni_R on all cDNA. In the paper's pipeline: For normalization, 1 million high-quality reads were randomly selected from each sample, with every read carrying a distinct molecular identifier. Instead of being binned into consensus sequences, reads that shared molecular identifiers were thrown out. MiTCR, run with a Q25 quality threshold and the strictest error-elimination algorithm, handled CDR3 identification, clonotype clustering and error correction. A nonparametric unseen species model with Euler transformation was used to estimate lower-bound total TCR beta diversity. TCRdb cleaned the public reads at Q25 with fastp, built clones with MiXCR and kept in-frame beta chains. Each CDR3 protein gets just one entry, which takes the most common genes and DNA from the rows behind it. TCRdb, not the authors, supplied the V and J calls. Across this sample there are almost 1 million distinct CDR3 sequences, with 51% seen only once. The top ten clones comprise about 20% of the sample.

Results the study describes overall, beyond this receptor: Since profiling was done on bulk unsorted PBMCs, naive and antigen-experienced compartments could not be conclusively compared. As age increased, observed TCR beta diversity per million T cells dropped in a roughly linear way, and a significant reduction was already evident by age 40. Observed TCR beta diversity correlated strongly with the percentage of naive T cells measured by flow cytometry. Total diversity estimates from one million sequenced T cells were considered lower bounds and underestimates. Because donor CMV infection status was unknown, age-related changes in expanded clonotypes were potentially confounded. Compared with the aged group, the long-lived group had more naive CD4+ T cells, fewer expanded clones and increased TCR diversity, a pattern suggesting age selection.

Sequenced material: blood. The clonotype originates from a woman aged 55-69 years in good health. The chain joins TRBV24-1 to TRBJ2-7; 16 bases in the middle match TRBD2. The DNA reads TGTGCCACCAGTGTAGCGGGGACTAGCGGGAGGGCAGCTGAGCAGTACTTC. Translated, it gives CATSVAGTSGRAAEQYF.